This T cell receptor (beta chain) stems from a study of cytomegalovirus exposure and HLA in healthy donors. As for the study in general: Around 80 million unique TCRs from HLA-typed donors were held in an early data release.

The PCR employed 60 Vbeta primers together with 13 Jbeta primers. Authors' methods: In a later analysis, of roughly 73 million unique beta chains, about 10 million appeared in at least two donors. Only in-frame clones appear in the TCRdb table, and some are missing; sequencing was by immunoSEQ multiplex PCR. V, J and clone size were drawn from that table, and D and trimming were deduced from the DNA. The sample shows some 180,000 clones, roughly 70% of them seen only once. The CDR3 contains 14 residues. The ends lost 7 bases at V and 5 bases at J; junction bases unmatched: 7. From germline, CDR1 is MDHEN and CDR2 SYDVKM.

The receptor comes from a male donor in good health and CMV-seronegative. The V call is TRBV28, the J call TRBJ2-5; 10 bases fit TRBD2. Sequencing was carried out using PBMCs. The CDR3 loop reads CASMASGSWETQYF. In DNA, the CDR3 is TGTGCCAGCATGGCTAGCGGGAGCTGGGAGACCCAGTACTTC.